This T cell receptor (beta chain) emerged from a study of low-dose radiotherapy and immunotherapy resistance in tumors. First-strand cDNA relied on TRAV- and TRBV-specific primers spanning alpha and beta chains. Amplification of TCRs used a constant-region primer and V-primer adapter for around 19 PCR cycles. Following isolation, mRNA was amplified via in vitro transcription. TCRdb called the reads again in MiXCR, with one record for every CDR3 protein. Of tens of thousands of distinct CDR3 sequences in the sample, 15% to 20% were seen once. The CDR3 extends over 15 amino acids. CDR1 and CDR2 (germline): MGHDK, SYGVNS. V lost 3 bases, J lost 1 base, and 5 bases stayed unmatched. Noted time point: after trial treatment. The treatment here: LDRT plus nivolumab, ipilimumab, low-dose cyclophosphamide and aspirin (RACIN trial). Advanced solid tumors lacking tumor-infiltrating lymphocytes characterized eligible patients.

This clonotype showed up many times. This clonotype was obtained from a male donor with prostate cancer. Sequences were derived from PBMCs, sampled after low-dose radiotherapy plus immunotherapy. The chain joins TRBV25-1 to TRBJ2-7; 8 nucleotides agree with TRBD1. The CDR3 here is CASSDTGGPSYEQYF. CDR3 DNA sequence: TGTGCCAGCAGTGATACAGGGGGTCCTTCCTACGAGCAGTACTTC.